The TCR beta chain described here comes from a study of OX40 agonist ivuxolimab in advanced cancers. Across the study: Patients were roughly 83% male with ages roughly 20 to 90, mean around 61. Patients achieving partial responses numbered three: one hepatocellular carcinoma case and two cutaneous melanoma cases. Study results and limitations: The authors did not determine the antigen specificity of the expanded peripheral T cells.

The data were produced by immunoSEQ multiplex PCR, yet TCRdb's version contains in-frame clones alone and is incomplete. Of 48,000 or so clones in the sample, approximately 84% were seen once. Germline CDR1 reads MNHNS; CDR2 reads SASEGT. This CDR3 spans 14 amino acids. Trimming cost V 1 base and J 4 bases; bases outside gene matches: 3. The investigators sampled blood at baseline, at cycle 4 day 1, and at cycle 7 day 1. Of note for this clone: The antigen remains unidentified.

This sample comprised CD4+ or CD8+ T cells sorted from blood, obtained in a trial of the OX40 agonist ivuxolimab. This chain joins TRBV6-1 and TRBJ2-5; 7 nucleotides line up with TRBD1. The sequence was collected from an adult with an advanced solid tumor such as melanoma, head and neck, liver or kidney cancer. The CDR3 DNA follows: TGTGCCAGCAGTGAAGGGGACAGCCGAGAGACCCAGTACTTC. It specifies CASSEGDSRETQYF.